The 23 T cell receptor beta chains listed next were all sequenced from one sample in a study of blood T cell repertoires in COVID-19 (dated by TCRdb to the early 2020s). The library was made by the immunoSEQ multiplex PCR assay. The table was pulled from immuneACCESS by TCRdb, which kept in-frame rearrangements only. Such tables lose some clones; where checked, under half of the loss comes from unresolved V genes, and the rest has no known cause. The sample records tens of thousands of clones, roughly 80% of which are singletons. 15% to 20% of the sample rests with the top ten. The sequenced sample consisted of peripheral blood. These receptors were collected from a woman older than 75 with acute or convalescent COVID-19.

The gene calls are TRBV5-8 and TRBJ2-1, with D perhaps matching TRBD1 (6 bases). Trimming shortened V by 2 bases and J by 5 bases, and 8 bases separated the two germline ends. Germline values: CDR1 SGHTS, CDR2 YDEGEE. The CDR3 consists of 13 residues. DNA of the CDR3: TGTGCCAGCAGCTTATACAGGGACAATGAGCAGTTCTTC. Protein: CASSLYRDNEQFF.

The chain combines TRBV16 with TRBJ2-2; a weak D match, TRBD1 (6 bases). The CDR3 covers 14 residues. Per the germline V gene, CDR1 is KGHSY and CDR2 is FQNENV. The V end was cut by 5 bases, the J end by 1 base, with 8 bases between. The CDR3 here is CASSMTGNTGELFF. DNA of the CDR3: TGTGCCAGCAGCATGACAGGGAACACCGGGGAGCTGTTTTTT.

The chain joins TRBV10-3 to TRBJ1-2; tentative D call: TRBD1 (5 bases). CDR1 is ENHRY, CDR2 SYGVKD, per germline. This CDR3 has 13 amino acids. Trimming removed 6 bases at V and 4 bases at J, with 12 bases between. CDR3 sequence reads: CAIRDTDAYGYTF. The CDR3 nucleotides read TGTGCCATCAGGGACACGGACGCCTATGGCTACACCTTC.

The genes are TRBV10-3 and TRBJ2-3; TRBD2 aligns across 7 bases. The CDR3 runs to 14 residues. CDR1 is ENHRY, CDR2 SYGVKD, per germline. V shed 6 bases, J shed 7 bases, and the junction held 10 bases outside the gene matches. This chain's CDR3 is CAISPETSPYTQYF. The CDR3 DNA reads as TGTGCCATCAGCCCAGAGACTAGCCCCTATACGCAGTATTTT.

V gene TRBV10-3 combines with J gene TRBJ2-5; 8 bases are shared with TRBD2. The CDR3 is 14 amino acids. The V gene's germline CDR1 is ENHRY and CDR2 SYGVKD. J was trimmed by 4 bases and V by 5 bases; bases with no gene match: 6. The DNA for the CDR3 is TGTGCCATCAGTCCTCGGGGGGGCGGAGAGACCCAGTACTTC. Protein product: CAISPRGGGETQYF.

This clone has just one count. This sequence joins TRBV20-1 and TRBJ1-2; unclear D gene. CDR1 DFQATT and CDR2 SNEGSKA come from the germline V gene (reference sequence). The V end was cut by 6 bases, the J end by 6 bases, with 11 bases between. The CDR3 sequence is 11 residues long. This CDR3 is CSAKIGDGYTF. CDR3 nucleotide sequence: TGCAGTGCCAAAATAGGAGATGGCTACACCTTC.

The chain carries TRBV3-1 (or the pseudogene TRBV3-2) and TRBJ2-2; D unresolved. V lost 4 bases to trimming and J lost 7 bases, with 7 bases between them. CDR1 and CDR2 (germline): LGHDT, YNNKEL (reference sequence). This CDR3 is 12 amino acids long. CDR3 protein: CASSPRYGELFF. The CDR3 nucleotides are TGTGCCAGCAGCCCTAGGTACGGGGAGCTGTTTTTT.

The rearrangement links TRBV2 to TRBJ1-4; 8 positions agree with TRBD1. After removal of 6 bases from V and 11 bases from J, the junction contained 5 bases not matched to a gene. The CDR3 runs to 12 residues. The germline gives CDR1 SNHLY, CDR2 FYNNEI. Here the CDR3 reads CASSQTGDKLFF. Written as DNA, the CDR3 is TGTGCCAGCAGCCAGACAGGGGATAAACTGTTTTTT.

This rearrangement joins TRBV5-4 to TRBJ2-5, with 9 nucleotides matching TRBD1. The CDR3 extends over 16 amino acids. V shed 1 base and J 0 bases; nucleotides not matched to a gene: 4. From germline, CDR1 is SGHNT and CDR2 YYREEE (reference sequence). The CDR3 DNA reads as TGTGCCAGCAGCTTGACAGGGGGCGGATACCAAGAGACCCAGTACTTC. Translated: CASSLTGGGYQETQYF.

This clone was seen more than once but under ten times. The V call is TRBV11-3, the J call TRBJ2-1; a weak D match, TRBD2 (5 bases). Germline loops: CDR1 SGHNT, CDR2 YENEEA. Deletions cut 0 bases from V and 9 bases from J, with 12 bases between. This CDR3 is 14 amino acids long. The CDR3 DNA sequence: TGTGCCAGCAGCTTAGATCGGGTACTAGGTGAGCAGTTCTTC. As protein: CASSLDRVLGEQFF.

The chain is built from TRBV20-1 and TRBJ1-2; maybe TRBD1 (5 bases). CDR1 is DFQATT and CDR2 is SNEGSKA in the germline V gene (reference sequence). This CDR3 is built from 13 residues. V was clipped by 3 bases and J by 3 bases, with 11 bases between them. For the CDR3, the DNA is TGCAGTGCTAGTGAAGGGGCGGACTATGGCTACACCTTC. Translated: CSASEGADYGYTF.

This chain connects TRBV30 to TRBJ2-1; TRBD2 aligns across 9 bases. V lost 0 bases and J lost 0; bases outside the gene matches: 6. The V gene's germline CDR1 is GTSNPN and CDR2 SVGIG (reference sequence). This CDR3 has 17 amino acids. The CDR3 bases are TGTGCCTGGAGTGTACCTCTTAGCGGGAGCTCCTACAATGAGCAGTTCTTC. Protein product: CAWSVPLSGSSYNEQFF.

The rearrangement links TRBV30 to TRBJ2-1, with 9 bases fitting TRBD2. The CDR3 sequence is 17 residues long. Germline CDR1 GTSNPN, CDR2 SVGIG (reference sequence). The junction had 18 bases not matched to a gene; V was cut back by 7 bases and J by 5 bases. This chain's CDR3 is CALDPPREGPPNNEQFF. CDR3 DNA: TGTGCCTTGGATCCCCCGCGGGAGGGCCCCCCCAACAATGAGCAGTTCTTC.

The chain links TRBV5-4 to TRBJ2-5, with TRBD2 matching over 12 bases. The germline CDR1 and CDR2 sequences are SGHNT and YYREEE (reference sequence). The J segment lost 3 bases and the V segment lost 4 bases, leaving 7 bases of the junction unmatched. The CDR3 has 16 amino acids. This chain's CDR3 is CASSPVTSGGKETQYF. The CDR3 DNA reads TGTGCCAGCAGCCCGGTGACTAGCGGGGGAAAAGAGACCCAGTACTTC.

The chain joins TRBV6-1 to TRBJ2-1; 12 nucleotides line up with TRBD1. The CDR3 is 16 amino acids. Looked up from germline, CDR1 is MNHNS and CDR2 is SASEGT. Trimming cost V 3 bases and J 7 bases; bases outside gene matches: 7. CDR3 protein: CASSEWGTGGGNEQFF. The CDR3 coding sequence is TGTGCCAGCAGTGAGTGGGGGACAGGGGGCGGGAATGAGCAGTTCTTC.

The chain employs TRBV30 and TRBJ2-7, with 8 bases fitting TRBD1. Germline V gene sequence: CDR1 GTSNPN, CDR2 SVGIG (reference sequence). There are 11 residues in the CDR3. V dropped 7 bases and J dropped 6; count of bases not matched to a gene: 5. Here the CDR3 DNA reads TGTGCCTTGACAACAGGGGGCGAGCAGTACTTC. This translates into CALTTGGEQYF.

This chain links TRBV4-2 with TRBJ1-5; 11 bases match TRBD1. The CDR3 has 17 residues. Germline V gives CDR1 LGHNA, CDR2 YNFKEQ. V was pared by 4 bases and J by 1 base, with 6 bases of the junction left unmatched. The CDR3 region has the DNA TGTGCCAGCAGCCTAGGACAGGGGGCGACGAGCAATCAGCCCCAGCATTTT. Its protein product is CASSLGQGATSNQPQHF.

The CDR3 region has the DNA TGCAGCGTTCTTCTGGTTCGTGCGGGGGAGCAGTTCTTC. This codes for CSVLLVRAGEQFF. This chain joins TRBV29-1 and TRBJ2-1; possibly TRBD2 for D (6 bases). This CDR3 comprises 13 residues. The germline V gene has CDR1 SQVTM and CDR2 ANQGSEA. The germline V and J ends were trimmed by 5 bases and 10 bases, with 18 bases remaining between them.

The chain joins TRBV7-2 to TRBJ1-2; a possible D gene is TRBD1 (5 bases). Trimming shortened V by 4 bases and J by 4 bases, and 7 bases separated the two germline ends. The length of the CDR3 is 12 residues. Per germline, CDR1 SGHTA and CDR2 FQGNSA. The CDR3 coding sequence is TGTGCCAGCAGCTCGACAGTCTATGGCTACACCTTC. It specifies CASSSTVYGYTF.

This clone was counted a few times. The chain couples TRBV18 to TRBJ2-5; 7 bases are a match to TRBD1. Germline V CDR1 and CDR2: KGHSH, LQKENI. This CDR3 contains 16 residues. The V segment lost 5 bases and the J segment 2 bases; nucleotides outside the gene matches: 11. CDR3 bases: TGTGCCAGCTCAGGAAGGAAGGACAGGCATCAAGAGACCCAGTACTTC. Translation gives CASSGRKDRHQETQYF.

This clone was counted once. V and J are TRBV12-3 or TRBV12-4 and TRBJ2-2; 7 nucleotides agree with TRBD2. There are 13 residues in the CDR3. V lost 7 bases to trimming and J lost 11 bases; unmatched junction nucleotides: 10. For the CDR3, the DNA is TGTGCCAGCACCGCTGCCACTAGCGCTGAGCTGTTTTTT. Its protein product is CASTAATSAELFF.

This clone appeared a single time. The same CDR3 is also encoded by other DNA sequences in this sample. The chain joins TRBV5-6 to TRBJ2-1; a possible D gene is TRBD2 (5 bases). The CDR3 is 15 amino acids. V was clipped by 4 bases and J by 0 bases, with 11 bases between them. Germline values: CDR1 SGHDT, CDR2 YYEEEE. The CDR3 nucleotides are TGTGCCAGCAGCCCCGGACGGGGCTCCTACAATGAGCAGTTCTTC. Translating gives CASSPGRGSYNEQFF.

In its sample, this clone was seen once. The chain employs TRBV3-1 (or the pseudogene TRBV3-2) and TRBJ2-7, with unresolved D. Germline V gene lookup returns CDR1 LGHDT and CDR2 YNNKEL (reference sequence). The CDR3 has 14 residues. V lost 4 bases, J lost 2 bases, and 12 bases lay in between. The CDR3 here is CASSPATVPYEQYF. The CDR3 DNA is TGTGCCAGCAGCCCCGCTACAGTTCCCTACGAGCAGTACTTC.